The 15 T cell receptor beta chains presented below share a single source sample, sequenced in a study of CD8 T cells in ankylosing spondylitis. Antigens of these TCRs are unknown. One entry per CDR3 protein, called by TCRdb with MiXCR from the 5' RACE reads. Of around 770,000 distinct CDR3 sequences listed, over 9.5% are singletons. Study-level results: For ankylosing spondylitis blood, a TCR beta motif of under 10 highly homologous variants appeared characteristic.

Material for sequencing was blood, either unsorted or a sorted T cell fraction (not recorded which). These receptors all come from a male donor with ankylosing spondylitis.

The V call is TRBV11-1, the J call TRBJ2-3, with unresolved D. V was pared by 4 bases and J by 2 bases, with 13 bases between. The CDR3 extends over 15 amino acids. Germline CDR1 reads SGHAT; CDR2 reads FQDESV (reference sequence). The CDR3 here is CASSSSPIPTDTQYF. The CDR3 DNA reads TGTGCCAGCAGCTCCTCCCCCATACCCACAGATACGCAGTATTTT. Complete variable domain (other parts from reference TRBV11-1 and TRBJ2-3): EAEVAQSPRYKITEKSQAVAFWCDPISGHATLYWYRQILGQGPELLVQFQDESVVDDSQLPKDRFSAERLKGVDSTLKIQPAELGDSAMYLCASSSSPIPTDTQYFGPGTRLTVL.

V usage is TRBV20-1 and J usage is TRBJ1-1; 7 bases are a match to TRBD1. The germline V gene encodes CDR1 DFQATT and CDR2 SNEGSKA (reference sequence). After removal of 6 bases from V and 0 bases from J, the junction contained 7 bases not matched to a gene. The CDR3 length is 14 residues. CDR3 bases: TGCAGTGCCTCGATTGGGACAGTGAACACTGAAGCTTTCTTT. The encoded protein is CSASIGTVNTEAFF.

This clonotype was found many times. The chain is built from TRBV20-1 and TRBJ2-2; D possibly uses TRBD1 or TRBD2 (5 bases each). Germline V CDR1 and CDR2: DFQATT, SNEGSKA (reference sequence). V lost 6 bases and J 3 bases, leaving 14 bases between the germline ends. There are 14 residues in the CDR3. In nucleotides, the CDR3 is TGCAGTGCGCCGGGACGGATATACACCGGGGAGCTGTTTTTT. As protein: CSAPGRIYTGELFF.

The chain recombines TRBV5-1 with TRBJ1-1, with TRBD1 matching 8 bases. Looked up from germline, CDR1 is SGHRS and CDR2 is YFSETQ. The CDR3 runs to 16 residues. The trim removed 4 bases at V and 8 bases at J, leaving 16 bases unmatched. CDR3 nucleotides: TGCGCCAGCAGCCCCGGACAGGGAGGGGATGAGATAGAAGCTTTCTTT. It specifies CASSPGQGGDEIEAFF.

This clonotype appeared a few times. V usage is TRBV5-1 and J usage is TRBJ2-7, with D unclear. Deletions cut 2 bases from V and 3 bases from J, with 12 bases between. The CDR3 sequence is 14 residues long. Germline CDR1 and CDR2: SGHRS and YFSETQ. The CDR3 sequence is CASSFTNQDYEQYF. Here the CDR3 DNA reads TGCGCCAGCAGCTTCACCAACCAAGACTACGAGCAGTACTTC.

The CDR3 loop is CASSEELANEKLFF. Here the CDR3 DNA reads TGTGCCAGCAGTGAAGAGCTTGCTAATGAAAAACTGTTTTTT. The chain links TRBV6-1 to TRBJ1-4, with no clear D. The V gene's germline CDR1 is MNHNS and CDR2 SASEGT. CDR3 length equals 14 residues. Trimming cost V 1 base and J 3 bases, with 6 bases left between them.

This clonotype was seen a handful of times. This chain joins TRBV7-2 and TRBJ1-5; D is unresolved. V was clipped by 6 bases and J by 6 bases, with 12 bases between them. CDR1 is SGHTA, CDR2 FQGNSA, per germline. CDR3 length: 13 amino acids. In DNA, the CDR3 is TGTGCCAGCAGTTTTGGATTAGTTCAGCCCCAGCATTTT. It is translated as CASSFGLVQPQHF.

This clonotype has more than one count but fewer than ten. V and J are TRBV10-1 and TRBJ2-1; D might be TRBD1 (5 bases). Looked up from germline, CDR1 is WNHNN and CDR2 is SYGVQD (reference sequence). Trimming stripped 7 bases from V and 10 bases from J, with 20 bases between. CDR3 size: 14 residues. The CDR3 bases are TGCGCCAGCAAACGCGAGGTAGGGGCAGAAGAGCAGTTCTTC. Protein product: CASKREVGAEEQFF.

This clonotype has just a few counts. The chain couples TRBV10-3 to TRBJ2-7; 9 nucleotides match TRBD1. The CDR3 covers 14 residues. CDR1 is ENHRY and CDR2 is SYGVKD in the germline V gene. The ends lost 10 bases at V and 4 bases at J; junction bases unmatched: 11. CDR3 in DNA: TGTGCCACCACGGCTCGGACAGGGGTTTACGAGCAGTACTTC. This sequence encodes CATTARTGVYEQYF.

V usage is TRBV7-2 and J usage is TRBJ2-3; 10 bases line up with TRBD2. CDR1 SGHTA and CDR2 FQGNSA come from the germline V gene. V gave up 2 bases and J gave up 5 bases; unmatched junction bases: 7. The CDR3 loop spans 16 amino acids. The chain's CDR3 is CASSLSLAGVRDTQYF. In DNA form, the CDR3 reads TGTGCCAGCAGCTTATCCCTAGCGGGGGTAAGAGATACGCAGTATTTT.

This clonotype has a handful of counts. The chain carries TRBV20-1 and TRBJ2-7; 9 nucleotides match TRBD1. CDR1 and CDR2 from the germline V gene are DFQATT and SNEGSKA (reference sequence). V lost 5 bases to trimming and J lost 7 bases; unmatched junction nucleotides: 6. This CDR3 spans 12 amino acids. The DNA of the CDR3 is TGCAGTGCTGGACAGGGGTATGGGGAGCAGTACTTC. Encoded protein: CSAGQGYGEQYF.

This chain joins TRBV20-1 and TRBJ1-4; possible D gene TRBD1, 6 bases. Germline-derived CDR1 and CDR2 are DFQATT and SNEGSKA (reference sequence). Trimming removed 2 bases from V and 7 bases from J, with 23 bases in between. The CDR3 is 17 amino acids. For the CDR3, the DNA is TGCAGTGCTAGATCCGGGACATCCCAGGCGGTCGGTGAAAAACTGTTTTTT. Translating it yields CSARSGTSQAVGEKLFF.

J is TRBJ1-1 and V is TRBV20-1, with D unresolved. CDR1 and CDR2 (germline): DFQATT, SNEGSKA (reference sequence). Trimming took off 2 bases at V and 7 bases at J, with 17 bases between the two ends. This CDR3 region has 14 residues. CDR3: CSARWRGAGYEAFF. The CDR3 region has the DNA TGCAGTGCTAGATGGCGCGGTGCGGGGTATGAAGCTTTCTTT.

This clonotype has a count of ten or more. The chain uses TRBV7-2 and TRBJ2-5; D is perhaps TRBD2 (5 bases). Trimming removed 2 bases at V and 1 base at J, with 8 bases between. Germline V CDR1 and CDR2: SGHTA, FQGNSA. The CDR3 consists of 14 residues. The CDR3 sequence is CASSLQGLQETQYF. The CDR3 coding sequence is TGTGCCAGCAGCTTACAAGGACTCCAAGAGACCCAGTACTTC.

This clonotype has only a few counts. This chain connects TRBV7-9 to TRBJ2-7, with a weak D call TRBD1 (6 bases). V shed 3 bases and J shed 6 bases, with 12 bases lying between them. The germline V gene has CDR1 SEHNR and CDR2 FQNEAQ (reference sequence). The CDR3 covers 13 residues. CDR3 bases: TGTGCCAGCAGCTTTTCGACAGGCCCCGAGCAGTACTTC. Protein sequence: CASSFSTGPEQYF.